This T cell receptor beta chain was documented in a study of preoperative IRX-2 immunotherapy in early breast cancer. Clones were read by immunoSEQ multiplex PCR, and TCRdb kept only the in-frame ones, dropping some. The sample lists approximately 25,000 clones, around 75% seen once, with under 7% in the top ten. CDR1 and CDR2 from the germline V gene are SGHVS and FNYEAQ. The CDR3 consists of 15 residues. V gave up 1 base and J gave up 0 bases, with 7 bases separating them. The treatment: preoperative locoregional IRX-2 cytokine immunotherapy. This clonotype originated in a human donor with breast cancer. Sequenced material: lymph node tissue, taken after IRX-2 immunotherapy. The V gene is TRBV7-6, the J gene TRBJ2-1; D unclear. The CDR3 reads CASSLDLSSYNEQFF. Here the CDR3 DNA reads TGTGCCAGCAGCTTAGACCTGAGCTCCTACAATGAGCAGTTCTTC.